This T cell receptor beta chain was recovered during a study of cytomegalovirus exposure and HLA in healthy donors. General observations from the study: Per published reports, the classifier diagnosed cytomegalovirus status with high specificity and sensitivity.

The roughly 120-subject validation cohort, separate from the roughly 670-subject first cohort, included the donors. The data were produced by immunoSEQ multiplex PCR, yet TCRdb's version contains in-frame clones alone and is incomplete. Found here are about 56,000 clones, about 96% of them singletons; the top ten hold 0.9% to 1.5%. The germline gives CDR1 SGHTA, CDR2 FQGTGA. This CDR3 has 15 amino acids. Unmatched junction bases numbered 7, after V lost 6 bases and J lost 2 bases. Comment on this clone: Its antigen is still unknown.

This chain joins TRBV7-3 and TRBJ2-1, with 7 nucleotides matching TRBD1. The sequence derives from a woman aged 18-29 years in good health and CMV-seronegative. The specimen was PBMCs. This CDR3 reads CASSPQGNTYNEQFF. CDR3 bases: TGTGCCAGCAGTCCACAGGGGAACACCTACAATGAGCAGTTCTTC.